The entry that follows covers one T cell receptor (beta chain) sequence. The sample comes from a study of blood T cell repertoires in COVID-19. Sequencing used immunoSEQ multiplex PCR; TCRdb keeps in-frame clones, though not all of them. The data hold about 140,000 clones, with around 90% observed a single time. This clonotype was obtained from a human donor in a cohort sampled during active COVID-19. Specimen: peripheral blood.

Here the CDR3 DNA reads TGTGCCAGTACTGGGGGACAGCGGAGGTTTGGCTACACCTTC. Translation gives CASTGGQRRFGYTF. The V and J genes are TRBV28 and TRBJ1-2; 7 bases align to TRBD1. Trimming took 9 bases from V and 7 from J; bases not matched to a gene: 14. The CDR3 has 14 residues. The V gene's germline CDR1 is MDHEN and CDR2 SYDVKM.